Described below is a single TCR beta chain sequence and its context. TCRdb keeps only in-frame clones here, not all; method: immunoSEQ multiplex PCR. The profile shows fewer than 40,000 clones, 89% of them singletons. The sample comes from a study of preoperative IRX-2 immunotherapy in early breast cancer. CDR1 and CDR2 (germline): KGHSH, LQKENI. V shed 0 bases and J 9 bases; nucleotides not matched to a gene: 7. The CDR3 has 16 residues. Treatment meaning: preoperative locoregional IRX-2 cytokine immunotherapy. Preoperative locoregional IRX-2 cytokine immunotherapy was tested in the phase Ib source study.

The TCR sequence derives from a human donor with breast cancer. The chain has TRBV18 and TRBJ1-3, with 11 positions matching TRBD1. This sample comprised tumor tissue, obtained after IRX-2 immunotherapy. The CDR3 spells CASSPPTGQGGSTIYF. As DNA, the CDR3 is TGTGCCAGCTCACCACCTACGGGACAGGGGGGATCCACCATATATTTT.